These T cell receptor beta chains were read from a single sample in a study of blood T cells in healthy people across ages. One entry per CDR3 protein, called by TCRdb with MiXCR from the 5' RACE reads. This table holds 700,000 or so distinct CDR3 sequences, around 38% found once. Input material: blood. All receptors derive from an older man in good health. Each CDR3 is given with its conserved first and last residue. Each record gives: J gene, clone size, V gene, D gene, CDR3 length, CDR3 DNA, CDR3 protein. The D gene is left open where the match is weak. Some rows have no size entry. The others give once, few or many, or a class for an expanded clone.

TRBJ2-3 . TRBV28 . 16 TGTGCCAGCAGTTCTTCCGGGACTCAGGGGACAGATACGCGGTATTTT CASSSSGTQGTDTRYF
TRBJ1-2 . TRBV28 . 15 TGTGCCAGCAGGTTGGCGGCAGGGCTTAACTATGGCTACACCTTC CASRLAAGLNYGYTF
TRBJ2-1 once TRBV6-2/TRBV6-3 . 11 TGTGCCAGCAGTTACGGAAGTTCCTTGTTCTTC CASSYGSSLFF
TRBJ2-5 few TRBV6-5 . 16 TGTGCCAGCAGTTACTCGTTTCTGTATACCCAAGAGACCCAGTACTTC CASSYSFLYTQETQYF
TRBJ2-7 . TRBV20-1 TRBD2 14 TGCAGTGCTAGTTCGGGGGGGGCCAGCTACGAGCAGTACTTC CSASSGGASYEQYF
TRBJ2-7 few TRBV6-2/TRBV6-3 . 16 TGTGCCAGCACAAACCTCGGACTACTTGGGGCCTACGAGCAGTACTTC CASTNLGLLGAYEQYF
TRBJ2-3 many TRBV29-1 . 13 TGCAGCATTTTCCGGGAAAACACAGATACGCAGTATTTT CSIFRENTDTQYF
TRBJ2-5 . TRBV5-1 . 15 TGCGCCAGCAGCTTTGGGGCTAGCGAGGGAGAGACCCAGTACTTC CASSFGASEGETQYF
TRBJ2-7 . TRBV20-1 TRBD1 12 TGCAGTGCTATGGGACAGCCCTACGAGCAGTACTTC CSAMGQPYEQYF
TRBJ1-6 . TRBV7-2 . 14 TGTGCCAGCAGCCGAGCAAGGGGGAATTCACCCCTCCACTTT CASSRARGNSPLHF
TRBJ2-1 few TRBV4-2 . 13 TGTGCCAGCAGCCAAAGCGTCAGAGGTGAGCAGTTCTTC CASSQSVRGEQFF
TRBJ2-7 . TRBV7-2 . 13 TGTGCCAGCAGCTTGTCCTACTCCTACGAGCAGTACTTC CASSLSYSYEQYF
TRBJ2-7 . TRBV27 TRBD2 14 TGTGCCAGCAGAAGGCGGGAGGCGGTTTACGAGCAGTACTTC CASRRREAVYEQYF
TRBJ2-1 . TRBV7-6 TRBD1 14 TGTGCCAGCAGCTCGGACAGGGCTAGCGATGAGCAGTTCTTC CASSSDRASDEQFF
TRBJ2-3 . TRBV3-1 TRBD2 18 TGTGCCAGCAGCCAAGGAGCGGGGGACCTTTTTAGCACAGATACGCAGTATTTT CASSQGAGDLFSTDTQYF
TRBJ1-2 . TRBV18 . 13 TGTGCCAGCTCACCGGGTGAAAACTATGGCTACACCTTC CASSPGENYGYTF
TRBJ1-6 . TRBV5-6 . 16 TGTGCCAGCAGCCTGTCCCCCGCAGGGTTGGATTCACCCCTCCACTTT CASSLSPAGLDSPLHF
TRBJ2-1 few TRBV6-5 . 16 TGTGCCAGCAGTTACTCAGGGAGATCCTCCTACAATGAGCAGTTCTTC CASSYSGRSSYNEQFF
TRBJ2-3 few TRBV24-1 TRBD1 16 TGTGCCACCAGTGATTTCGAGGGACAGAGCACAGATACGCAGTATTTT CATSDFEGQSTDTQYF